This record looks at one T cell receptor beta chain sequence and its context. In the authors' workflow: The assay estimated nucleated cells by amplifying reference gene primers. The data were produced by immunoSEQ multiplex PCR, yet TCRdb's version contains in-frame clones alone and is incomplete. That table furnishes V, J and clone size, whereas the DNA furnished D and trimming. The profile shows under 150,000 clones, 75% to 90% of them singletons. This record comes from a study of blood T cell repertoires in COVID-19. About the research overall: The United States, Italy and Spain were the sources of the acute and convalescent COVID-19 samples. From T cells, B-cell-depleted T cells, or PBMCs came the material, which was cDNA or gDNA.

The CDR3 spans 13 residues. Germline V gene data show CDR1 as SGHDT and CDR2 as YYEEEE. V lost 4 bases and J 0 bases, leaving 6 bases between the germline ends. The sequencing sample was made of peripheral blood. This sequence was found in a human donor in a cohort sampled during active COVID-19. The genes are TRBV5-6 and TRBJ2-3; D is undetermined. CDR3 amino acids: CASSRSSTDTQYF. CDR3 DNA: TGTGCCAGCAGCCGGTCGAGCACAGATACGCAGTATTTT.